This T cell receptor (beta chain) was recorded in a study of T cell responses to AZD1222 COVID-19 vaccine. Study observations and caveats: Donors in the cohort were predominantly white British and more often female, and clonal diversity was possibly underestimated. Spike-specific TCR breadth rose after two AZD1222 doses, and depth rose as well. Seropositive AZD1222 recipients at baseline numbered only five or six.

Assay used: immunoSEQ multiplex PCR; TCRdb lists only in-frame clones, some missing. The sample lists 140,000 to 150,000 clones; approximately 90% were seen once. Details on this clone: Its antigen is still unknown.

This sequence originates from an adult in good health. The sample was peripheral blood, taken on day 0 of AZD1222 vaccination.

The CDR3 nucleotides read TGTGCCAGCATCCAAGGGGCAGGGGCAACCGGGGAGCTGTTTTTT. This gives the protein CASIQGAGATGELFF. The chain carries TRBV6-5 and TRBJ2-2, with D possibly being TRBD1 (6 bases). The CDR3 is made up of 15 amino acids. Trimming took 7 bases from V and 5 from J, leaving 17 bases between them. CDR1 is MNHEY and CDR2 is SVGAGI in the germline V gene.